A single TCR beta chain is shown here with its context. The V gene lost 5 bases and the J gene lost 6 bases, with 28 bases spanning the gap. The CDR3 is made up of 18 amino acids. Germline lookup yields CDR1 SEHNR and CDR2 FQNEAQ (reference sequence). The sample comes from a study of CD8 T cells in Susac syndrome. Reverse transcription of about 0.5 to 1 ug RNA was carried out with random hexamers. Using its own MiXCR run on the immunoSEQ multiplex PCR reads, TCRdb lists one record per CDR3 protein. Seen here are about 400,000 distinct CDR3 sequences, more than 70% observed once, and the top ten hold under 0.15%.

The TCR sequence derives from a human donor with multiple sclerosis. Sequenced: CD8+ T cells from PBMCs. The chain links TRBV7-9 to TRBJ1-1; D may be TRBD1 (5 bases). The CDR3 DNA sequence: TGTGCCAGCAGCGGGCGGTCGGAATTGAGTGACATAGGGGCTGAAGCTTTCTTT. As protein: CASSGRSELSDIGAEAFF.